Listed here is a single TCR beta chain. This clone was detected only a few times. Its cognate antigen has yet to be identified. Per-base quality was not reported, and no clone a single base away is much larger than it. V is shortened by 6 bases, J by 3 bases, and the region joining them spans 14 bases. Reading the germline V gene gives CDR1 MDHEN and CDR2 SYDVKM. There are 15 amino acids in the CDR3, from cysteine to phenylalanine inclusive. Just the 45-base CDR3 DNA is kept, in frame starting at base 1. What the time point label conveys for this sample: about 28 days (+/-7) after the second vaccine dose. Because spike-specific TCR depth and breadth did not differ between the two schedules, AZD1222 recipients who got a second dose at roughly 4 weeks were pooled with those who got a second dose at roughly 12 weeks. The vaccinee samples were drawn from two UK trials, COV001 and COV002, one of which was a single-blind randomized controlled phase 2/3 trial testing AZD1222 (ChAdOx1 nCoV-19) in healthy adults. For TCRbeta chain sequencing, PBMC samples from trial participants were taken at day 0 and at day 28 after the second dose.

The data derive from a study of T cell responses to AZD1222 COVID-19 vaccine (dated by TCRdb to about 2021). Broadly, across the study: TCR sequencing covered over 230 trial participants: nearly 210 given two doses of AZD1222 and 26 given two doses of MenACWY control vaccine. Enrollment into the trials was organized by age into subgroups of 18-55, 56-69 and 70-plus years, and those subgroups contained about 150, 27 and 61 TCR-sequenced participants, respectively.

The CDR3 regions of human TCRbeta chains were analyzed by immunosequencing. Turning to the authors' computational methods: TCRs in the repertoires were matched against a reference library of SARS-CoV-2-specific TCRs that had been generated with the MIRA antigen-specificity platform. Breadth was defined as the fraction of unique TCRs that were SARS-CoV-2-associated. Depth was defined as the fraction of total T cells that were SARS-CoV-2-associated. Using the MIRA data, each spike-specific TCR was mapped to the spike region that the TCR reacts to and placed in a CD4 or CD8 class. Log10-transformed breadth and depth values were compared by one-way ANOVA with Sidak's multiple comparisons tests. In its TCRdb copy, this immuneACCESS table keeps in-frame sequences only and misses some clones. Where compared with another copy, unresolved V genes explain less than half of these, and the others have no known cause. The V and J calls and clone size come from that table; D and trimming were worked out from the DNA. The sample table lists 86,000 or so clones, more than 70% of them with a count of one. Together, the top ten hold 6.9% of the sample.

General study outcomes and caveats: The 56-69-year group was small, and its depth increase did not reach significance, likely because of low power. Conclusions about previously exposed vaccinees are limited, since just a handful of AZD1222 recipients were seropositive for SARS-CoV-2 at baseline. The whole spike protein was spanned by vaccine-associated CD4 TCRs, and dominant responses were seen in regions 160-218 and 743-854. After two AZD1222 doses, spike-specific TCR breadth and depth were significantly higher than at day 0 and than in MenACWY recipients. Participants were mostly white British, with more females than males. The authors suggested clonal diversity may have been underestimated. Reportedly, almost half of the unique spike-specific TCRs recognized epitopes lying outside the regions that are mutated in the B.1.351 and B.1.1.7 variants. No day 14 peak-response samples were available, so repertoires were characterized only after the peak T cell response.

This sample comprised peripheral blood, obtained 28 days after the second AZD1222 dose. Recombination joined TRBV28 with TRBJ1-4; the D region possibly corresponds to TRBD1 (6 bases align). This receptor was obtained from an adult who received the AZD1222 COVID-19 vaccine. The DNA sequence is as follows: TGTGCCAGCAGGGGGGCACAGACTTCTAATGAAAAACTGTTTTTT. Translated, this gives CASRGAQTSNEKLFF.